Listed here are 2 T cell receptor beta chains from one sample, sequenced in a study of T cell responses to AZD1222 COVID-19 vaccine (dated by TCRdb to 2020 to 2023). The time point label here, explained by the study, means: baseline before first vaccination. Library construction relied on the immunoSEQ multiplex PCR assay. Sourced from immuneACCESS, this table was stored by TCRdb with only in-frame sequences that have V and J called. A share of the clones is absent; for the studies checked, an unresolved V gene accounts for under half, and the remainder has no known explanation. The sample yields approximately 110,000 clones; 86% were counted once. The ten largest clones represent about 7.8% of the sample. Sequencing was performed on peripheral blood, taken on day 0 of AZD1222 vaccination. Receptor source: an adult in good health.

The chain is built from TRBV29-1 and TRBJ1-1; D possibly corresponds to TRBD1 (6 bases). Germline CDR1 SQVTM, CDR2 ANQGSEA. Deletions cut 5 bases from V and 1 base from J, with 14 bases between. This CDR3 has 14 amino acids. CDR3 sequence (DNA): TGCAGCGTTTTAGGACAGCGGACGAACACTGAAGCTTTCTTT. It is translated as CSVLGQRTNTEAFF.

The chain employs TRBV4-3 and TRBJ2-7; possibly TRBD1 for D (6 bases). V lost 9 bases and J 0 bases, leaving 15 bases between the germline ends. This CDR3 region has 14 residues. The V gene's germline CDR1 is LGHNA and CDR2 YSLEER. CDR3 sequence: CASFSAGDSYEQYF. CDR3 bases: TGCGCCAGTTTCTCGGCAGGGGACTCCTACGAGCAGTACTTC.